This T cell receptor beta chain derives from a study of cytomegalovirus exposure and HLA in healthy donors. This PCR relied on a set of 60 Vbeta primers and 13 Jbeta primers. Only in-frame clones appear in the TCRdb table, and some are missing; sequencing was by immunoSEQ multiplex PCR. Here the sample spans about 130,000 clones, 81% being singletons. General study points: In a later analysis, most CMV-associated TCR beta chains appeared HLA-restricted. Sequencing probably produced one cluster of sequence variants that were highly shared.

Germline CDR1 and CDR2: MNHEY and SMNVEV (reference sequence). CDR3 length equals 15 residues. J gave up 3 bases and V 6 bases, and 7 bases lay outside the gene matches. Comments on this clone: Antigen: not known.

The sequencing sample was made of PBMCs. This TCR was sampled from a man between 18 and 35 years old in good health and CMV-seronegative. The chain employs TRBV27 and TRBJ1-5; 8 bases line up with TRBD1. This CDR3 reads CASRTGQGLNQPQHF. CDR3 in DNA: TGTGCCAGCAGAACCGGACAGGGACTCAATCAGCCCCAGCATTTT.